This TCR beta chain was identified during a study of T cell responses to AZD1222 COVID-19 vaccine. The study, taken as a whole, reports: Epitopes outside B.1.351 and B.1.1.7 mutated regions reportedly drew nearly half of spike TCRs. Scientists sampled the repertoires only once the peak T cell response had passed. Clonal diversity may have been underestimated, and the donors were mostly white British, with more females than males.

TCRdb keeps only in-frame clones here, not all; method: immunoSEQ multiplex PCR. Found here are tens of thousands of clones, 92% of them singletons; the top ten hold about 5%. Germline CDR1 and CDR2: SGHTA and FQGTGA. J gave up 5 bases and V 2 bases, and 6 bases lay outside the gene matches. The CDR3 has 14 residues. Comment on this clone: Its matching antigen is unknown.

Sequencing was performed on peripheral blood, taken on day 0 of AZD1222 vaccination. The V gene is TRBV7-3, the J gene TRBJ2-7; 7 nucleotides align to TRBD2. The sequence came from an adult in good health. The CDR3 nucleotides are TGTGCCAGCAGCTTAGGCGGGAGTTTCGACGAGCAGTACTTC. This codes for CASSLGGSFDEQYF.